Listed below are T cell receptor beta chains from one sample, sequenced in a study of blood T cells in healthy people across ages. Each CDR3 protein is one row after TCRdb ran MiXCR on the 5' RACE reads. The data show around 2 million distinct CDR3 sequences, roughly two fifths seen once. The specimen was blood. All receptors come from a human donor in good health. The CDR3 runs from the conserved cysteine through the conserved F or W. A D gene is named only where the DNA matches it firmly. Rows may omit the clone size; those that give it use once, few, many or a size class.

>NA|TRBJ2-5|TRBD1|TRBV7-9
TGTGCCAGTAGCTTGGGACAGCTCCTCGGAGAGGCCCAGTACTTC
CASSLGQLLGEAQYF
>NA|TRBJ1-2|NA|TRBV10-3
TGTGCCACCTCGGCTGTGGTGGGATATGGCTACACCTTC
CATSAVVGYGYTF
>NA|TRBJ2-4|NA|TRBV29-1
TGCAGCGCTGTAAGTTCGAGGGAGCAGTACTTC
CSAVSSREQYF
>NA|TRBJ1-2|NA|TRBV7-2
TGTGCCAGCAGCTGGGCGGGGGAGGGGCCTAACTATGGCTACACCTTC
CASSWAGEGPNYGYTF
>NA|TRBJ2-1|NA|TRBV25-1
TGTGCCAGCAGTGTTAACGGACATATTGGTGGGCAGTTCTTC
CASSVNGHIGGQFF
>NA|TRBJ2-2|NA|TRBV12-3/TRBV12-4
TGTGCCAGCAGTTGGGTTGGGTCCGGGGAGCTGTTTTTT
CASSWVGSGELFF
>NA|TRBJ1-2|NA|TRBV14
TGTGCCAGCAGCCAAGTTAGAGGGAGTAACTATGGCTACACCTTC
CASSQVRGSNYGYTF
>few|TRBJ2-5|TRBD1|TRBV6-5
TGTGCCAGCAGTTCCCCCGGACAGGTCTACGCCTCAGTATCAAGAGAGTCCCAGTACTTC
CASSSPGQVYASVSRESQYF
>few|TRBJ1-2|NA|TRBV29-1
TGCAGCGTCGGGACGAGGGGGTGGGAGTATGGCTACACCTTC
CSVGTRGWEYGYTF
>NA|TRBJ2-7|TRBD1|TRBV7-2
TGTGCCAGCAGCGGGACAGTGTCGTCCGAGCAGTACTTC
CASSGTVSSEQYF
>NA|TRBJ2-2|NA|TRBV3-1
TGTGCCAGCAGCCAAGACCAGGGGAAGACCGGGGAGCTGTTTTTT
CASSQDQGKTGELFF
>NA|TRBJ2-2|NA|TRBV20-1
TGCAGTGCTAGAGATTTAAGGGACGGGAACACCGGGGAGCTGTTTTTT
CSARDLRDGNTGELFF
>few|TRBJ2-7|NA|TRBV29-1
TGCAGCGTCTTCCTGACAGGCCCCCGCGGAATCTACGAGCAGTACTTC
CSVFLTGPRGIYEQYF